The following is a T cell receptor (beta chain) sequence with its context. The data were obtained in a study of human T cells and chemical hapten exposure. V lost 2 bases, J lost 0 bases, and 5 bases stayed unmatched. This CDR3 is built from 16 residues. Per germline, CDR1 SGHRS and CDR2 YFSETQ. TCRdb re-called the RACE reads with MiXCR, one entry per CDR3 protein. The data show approximately 350,000 distinct CDR3 sequences, approximately 6.3% seen once. The time point here: patch test 1, 2 weeks after DPC sensitization. Treatment reported: therapeutic diphenylcyclopropenone sensitization with weekly scalp DPC.

The sample was whole blood, taken in connection with sensitization to the hapten diphenylcyclopropenone (DPC). The chain is built from TRBV5-1 and TRBJ2-3; the match to TRBD2 covers 8 bases. The clonotype originates from a young woman with alopecia areata. Some clones in this sample may be carry-over from other donors' samples. CDR3 nucleotide sequence: TGCGCCAGCAGCTTACGGACTAGCTATAGCACAGATACGCAGTATTTT. Encoded protein: CASSLRTSYSTDTQYF.